The present T cell receptor beta chain was sequenced within a study of CD8+CD57+ T cells in acquired aplastic anemia. Researchers used genomic DNA as the template to profile TCR beta VDJ and CDR3. TCRdb called the reads again in MiXCR, with one record for every CDR3 protein. The repertoire holds under 200,000 distinct CDR3 sequences, with 40% to 55% as singletons. With 4 bases clipped from V and 3 bases from J, the junction kept 5 bases outside the gene matches. The CDR3 covers 15 residues. Germline assignment: CDR1 SQVTM and CDR2 ANQGSEA. Patients who underwent sequencing had shown CD8+CD57+ cell expansion by flow cytometry. Severe acquired aplastic anemia was present in every patient. Among the patients, none had received any therapy at the time of blood sampling. There are a few counts of this clonotype.

The sequence came from a human donor with aplastic anemia. Sequencing was carried out using sorted CD4+, CD8+, or CD8+CD57+ T cells (not recorded which) from PBMCs. V usage is TRBV29-1 and J usage is TRBJ2-5, with 13 bases fitting TRBD2. CDR3 sequence: CSVGTSGRDEETQYF. The CDR3 DNA follows: TGCAGCGTTGGTACTAGCGGGAGGGATGAAGAGACCCAGTACTTC.